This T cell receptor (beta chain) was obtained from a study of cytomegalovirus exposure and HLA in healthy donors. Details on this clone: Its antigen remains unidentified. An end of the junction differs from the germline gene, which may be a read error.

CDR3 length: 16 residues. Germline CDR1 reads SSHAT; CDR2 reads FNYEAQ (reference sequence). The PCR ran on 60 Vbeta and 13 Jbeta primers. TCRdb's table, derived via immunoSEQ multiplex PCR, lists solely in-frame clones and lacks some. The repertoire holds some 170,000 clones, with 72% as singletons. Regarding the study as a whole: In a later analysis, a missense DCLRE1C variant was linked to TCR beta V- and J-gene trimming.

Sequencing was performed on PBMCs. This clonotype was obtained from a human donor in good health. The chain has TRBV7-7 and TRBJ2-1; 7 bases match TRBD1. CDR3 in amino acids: CASSSFDRAVYNEQFF. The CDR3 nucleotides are TGTGCTAGCAGCTCGTTTGACAGGGCGGTCTACAATGAGCAGTTCTTC.